The source of this T cell receptor beta chain is a study of cytomegalovirus exposure and HLA in healthy donors. With 60 Vbeta and 13 Jbeta primers, the PCR was carried out. Profiling relied on immunoSEQ multiplex PCR, and the TCRdb table lists in-frame clones only, not all of them. The sample holds under 200,000 clones, less than 75% seen once. Concerning this clone: What it binds is unknown. Additional DNA sequences in this sample encode the identical CDR3.

The CDR3 contains 12 residues. CDR1 is GTSNPN, CDR2 SVGIG, per germline (reference sequence). V gave up 4 bases and J gave up 8 bases, with 11 bases separating them. The study, taken as a whole, reports: Later analysis identified a missense DCLRE1C variant that was linked to TCR beta V- and J-gene trimming. Reports state that TCR beta sequences accurately predicted most subjects' HLA-A and HLA-B alleles. Roughly even sequencing depth across donors was the assumption behind the presence/absence analyses.

The source is a girl under 18 in good health and CMV-seronegative. V is TRBV30 and J is TRBJ2-2, with no clear D. Material: PBMCs. In nucleotides, the CDR3 is TGTGCCTGGACTAACTTTCTGGGGGAGCTGTTTTTT. This gives the protein CAWTNFLGELFF.